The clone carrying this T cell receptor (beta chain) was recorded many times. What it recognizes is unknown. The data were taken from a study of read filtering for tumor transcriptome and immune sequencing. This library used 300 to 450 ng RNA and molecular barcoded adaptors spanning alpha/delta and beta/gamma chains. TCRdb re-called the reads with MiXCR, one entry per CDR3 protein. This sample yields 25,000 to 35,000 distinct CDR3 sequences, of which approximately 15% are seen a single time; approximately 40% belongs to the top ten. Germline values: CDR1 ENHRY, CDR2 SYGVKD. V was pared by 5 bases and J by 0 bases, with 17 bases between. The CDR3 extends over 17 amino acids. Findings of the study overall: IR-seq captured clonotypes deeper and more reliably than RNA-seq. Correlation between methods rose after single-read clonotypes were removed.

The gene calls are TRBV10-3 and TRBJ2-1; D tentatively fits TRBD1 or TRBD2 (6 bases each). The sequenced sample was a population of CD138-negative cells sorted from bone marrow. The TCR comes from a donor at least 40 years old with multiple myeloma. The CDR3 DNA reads TGTGCCATCAGTCCAGGGACGGGGGCTGCCTCCTACAATGAGCAGTTCTTC. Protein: CAISPGTGAASYNEQFF.